Below are 25 T cell receptor beta chains sequenced from a single sample in a study of T cell responses to AZD1222 COVID-19 vaccine. Libraries were prepared by immunoSEQ multiplex PCR; TCRdb keeps only in-frame clonotypes and omits some of them. Of approximately 150,000 clones listed, around 94% are singletons. The sample was peripheral blood, taken on day 0 of AZD1222 vaccination. The receptors were gathered from an adult in good health.

The chain joins TRBV10-1 to TRBJ2-3, with TRBD2 as a possible D gene (6 bases). Germline CDR1 WNHNN, CDR2 SYGVQD (reference sequence). Trimming took 0 bases from V and 7 from J, leaving 8 bases between them. The CDR3 is 13 residues long. The CDR3 coding sequence is TGCGCCAGCAGTGAGTCGGGGGGTAATACGCAGTATTTT. Its translation is CASSESGGNTQYF.

This sequence joins TRBV19 and TRBJ2-7; D is undetermined. The V end was cut by 3 bases, the J end by 1 base, with 7 bases between. The CDR3 length is 13 residues. Germline-derived CDR1 and CDR2 are LNHDA and SQIVND (reference sequence). This CDR3 is CASSIMGSYEQYF. The CDR3 DNA follows: TGTGCCAGTAGTATCATGGGTTCCTACGAGCAGTACTTC. Using reference TRBV19 and TRBJ2-7 for the parts outside the CDR3, the full variable domain is DGGITQSPKYLFRKEGQNVTLSCEQNLNHDAMYWYRQDPGQGLRLIYYSQIVNDFQKGDIAEGYSVSREKKESFPLTVTSAQKNPTAFYLCASSIMGSYEQYFGPGTRLTVT.

The V call is TRBV6-5, the J call TRBJ1-5; D is uncertain. The V gene's germline CDR1 is MNHEY and CDR2 SVGAGI. Trimming cost V 5 bases and J 1 base, with 6 bases left between them. There are 13 residues in the CDR3. CDR3 in amino acids: CASSMGSNQPQHF. The CDR3 nucleotides are TGTGCCAGCAGTATGGGAAGCAATCAGCCCCAGCATTTT.

The chain joins TRBV29-1 to TRBJ1-1; D remains unclear. Germline assignment: CDR1 SQVTM and CDR2 ANQGSEA. This CDR3 is 10 amino acids long. Trimming pared 4 bases from V and 2 bases from J, leaving 2 bases between. The CDR3 nucleotides read TGCAGCGTTGTAAACACTGAAGCTTTCTTT. It yields the protein CSVVNTEAFF.

The rearrangement links TRBV19 to TRBJ1-5, with D possibly matching TRBD1 (6 bases). The CDR3 is 16 amino acids. V was clipped by 1 base and J by 1 base, with 11 bases between them. The germline V gene has CDR1 LNHDA and CDR2 SQIVND (reference sequence). CDR3 nucleotides: TGTGCCAGTAGTATAGTGAACAGGGAGAGCAATCAGCCCCAGCATTTT. This translates into CASSIVNRESNQPQHF.

V usage is TRBV12-3 or TRBV12-4 and J usage is TRBJ2-7; possibly TRBD1 for D (5 bases). This CDR3 has 13 amino acids. V lost 7 bases, J lost 0 bases, and 10 bases lay in between. The CDR3 here is CASTPGLSYEQYF. CDR3 in DNA: TGTGCCAGCACCCCAGGGCTCTCCTACGAGCAGTACTTC.

The chain employs TRBV5-6 and TRBJ2-3; 9 nucleotides agree with TRBD2. Germline lookup yields CDR1 SGHDT and CDR2 YYEEEE. J was trimmed by 0 bases and V by 2 bases; bases with no gene match: 7. There are 17 residues in the CDR3. CDR3 protein: CASSLTSGRSSTDTQYF. CDR3 bases: TGTGCCAGCAGCTTAACTAGCGGGCGGTCTAGCACAGATACGCAGTATTTT.

This clone was seen just once. V gene TRBV6-5 combines with J gene TRBJ1-2; D call uncertain. V gave up 2 bases and J gave up 1 base, with 5 bases separating them. CDR3 size: 13 residues. Germline lookup yields CDR1 MNHEY and CDR2 SVGAGI. For the CDR3, the DNA is TGTGCCAGCAGTTACACGGTTAACTATGGCTACACCTTC. It encodes CASSYTVNYGYTF.

The chain has TRBV7-9 and TRBJ2-1; maybe TRBD1 (7 bases). V lost 4 bases and J 8 bases, leaving 18 bases between the germline ends. The germline gives CDR1 SEHNR, CDR2 FQNEAQ (reference sequence). The CDR3 length is 15 residues. The CDR3 DNA follows: TGTGCCAGCAGCTCAACGACAGGGAGGATCGATGAGCAGTTCTTC. Translation: CASSSTTGRIDEQFF.

The V and J genes are TRBV9 and TRBJ1-6, with 7 bases that match TRBD1. This CDR3 has 17 residues. V lost 3 bases, J lost 5 bases, and 11 bases stayed unmatched. CDR1 and CDR2 from the germline V gene are SGDLS and YYNGEE. CDR3 nucleotides: TGTGCCAGCAGCGCCGTAACAGGGGATGATAATAATTCACCCCTCCACTTT. Amino acid sequence: CASSAVTGDDNNSPLHF.

A single count supports this clone. The V and J genes are TRBV4-1 and TRBJ2-7; D remains unclear. V was clipped by 3 bases and J by 2 bases, with 14 bases between them. The V gene's germline CDR1 is MGHRA and CDR2 YSYEKL. The CDR3 is 15 residues long. CDR3 in DNA: TGCGCCAGCAGCCACGGCCGACTGTTGCCCTACGAGCAGTACTTC. It specifies CASSHGRLLPYEQYF.

This rearrangement joins TRBV5-6 to TRBJ1-3; D not certain. The V gene lost 2 bases and the J gene lost 8 bases, with 17 bases spanning the gap. There are 15 residues in the CDR3. Per the germline V gene, CDR1 is SGHDT and CDR2 is YYEEEE. The CDR3: CASSFDRASLDTIYF. The CDR3 DNA reads TGTGCCAGCAGCTTTGACCGGGCGAGTCTCGACACCATATATTTT.

The chain is built from TRBV18 and TRBJ2-1, with 9 positions matching TRBD2. After removal of 0 bases from V and 8 bases from J, the junction contained 5 bases not matched to a gene. Per the germline V gene, CDR1 is KGHSH and CDR2 is LQKENI. The CDR3 runs to 15 residues. CDR3 residues: CASSPPGLAGDEQFF. CDR3 in DNA: TGTGCCAGCTCACCACCGGGACTAGCTGGGGATGAGCAGTTCTTC. Variable domain in full (rest from reference TRBV18 and TRBJ2-1): NAGVMQNPRHLVRRRGQEARLRCSPMKGHSHVYWYRQLPEEGLKFMVYLQKENIIDESGMPKERFSAEFPKEGPSILRIQQVVRGDSAAYFCASSPPGLAGDEQFFGPGTRLTVL.

The chain carries TRBV30 and TRBJ1-3; the D is unclear. V dropped 2 bases and J dropped 0 bases, with 5 bases sitting between them. CDR1 and CDR2 (germline): GTSNPN, SVGIG (reference sequence). CDR3 length equals 13 residues. The CDR3 loop is CAWSQSSGNTIYF. CDR3 nucleotides: TGTGCCTGGAGTCAAAGCTCTGGAAACACCATATATTTT.

V is TRBV5-1 and J is TRBJ1-1, with TRBD1 as a possible D gene (5 bases). CDR1 is SGHRS and CDR2 is YFSETQ in the germline V gene. Trimming removed 5 bases from V and 3 bases from J, with 23 bases in between. The CDR3 length is 17 residues. The CDR3 DNA follows: TGCGCCAGCAGAAACGGGGAGGGGAACGTTTTGTACACTGAAGCTTTCTTT. Its protein product is CASRNGEGNVLYTEAFF.

This clone was seen a few times. The chain employs TRBV29-1 and TRBJ2-7, with TRBD1 as a possible D gene (6 bases). This CDR3 is built from 12 residues. Germline V gives CDR1 SQVTM, CDR2 ANQGSEA. V shed 3 bases and J shed 2 bases, with 8 bases lying between them. CDR3 bases: TGCAGCGTTGAGGGGGCCGCCTACGAGCAGTACTTC. The encoded protein is CSVEGAAYEQYF.

The rearrangement uses TRBV12-3 or TRBV12-4 and TRBJ1-1; the match to TRBD1 covers 8 bases. The V gene end was trimmed by 6 bases and the J gene end by 7 bases; junction bases not matched to a gene: 7. This CDR3 comprises 13 residues. CDR3 nucleotide sequence: TGTGCCAGCAGCATGGACAGGGTGGGTGAAGCTTTCTTT. This sequence encodes CASSMDRVGEAFF.

V and J are TRBV5-8 and TRBJ2-1; unclear D gene. The V end was cut by 2 bases, the J end by 6 bases, with 12 bases between. This CDR3 contains 14 residues. Germline V gene sequence: CDR1 SGHTS, CDR2 YDEGEE. CDR3 in DNA: TGTGCCAGCAGCTTTCATGGAATCAGCAATGAGCAGTTCTTC. Translation: CASSFHGISNEQFF.

The chain carries TRBV19 and TRBJ2-1; 8 bases are shared with TRBD1. CDR1 is LNHDA, CDR2 SQIVND, per germline (reference sequence). The junction had 7 bases not matched to a gene; V was cut back by 4 bases and J by 5 bases. This CDR3 is 15 amino acids long. The CDR3 reads CASSTWTGRHNEQFF. CDR3 nucleotide sequence: TGTGCCAGTAGTACTTGGACAGGGAGACACAATGAGCAGTTCTTC. Full variable domain (missing parts from reference TRBV19 and TRBJ2-1): DGGITQSPKYLFRKEGQNVTLSCEQNLNHDAMYWYRQDPGQGLRLIYYSQIVNDFQKGDIAEGYSVSREKKESFPLTVTSAQKNPTAFYLCASSTWTGRHNEQFFGPGTRLTVL.

The rearrangement links TRBV7-2 to TRBJ2-5, with a weak D call TRBD1 (6 bases). Germline V gene data show CDR1 as SGHTA and CDR2 as FQGNSA. The CDR3 has 13 amino acids. Trimming cost V 4 bases and J 5 bases, with 11 bases left between them. The CDR3 loop is CASSSQGMETQYF. In DNA, the CDR3 is TGTGCCAGCAGCTCGCAGGGGATGGAGACCCAGTACTTC.

The chain links TRBV7-9 to TRBJ2-5; TRBD2 matches at 7 bases. Germline assignment: CDR1 SEHNR and CDR2 FQNEAQ (reference sequence). This CDR3 contains 13 residues. Germline trimming cut 8 bases from V and 5 bases from J; bases unmatched to any gene: 8. The CDR3 reads CASGSRGLETQYF. In nucleotides, the CDR3 is TGTGCCAGCGGCTCGCGGGGGTTGGAGACCCAGTACTTC.

The V gene is TRBV18, the J gene TRBJ2-7; perhaps TRBD1 as D (5 bases). V was shortened by 1 base and J by 2 bases, with 15 bases between the two germline ends. CDR3 length: 16 residues. CDR1 KGHSH and CDR2 LQKENI come from the germline V gene. The CDR3 DNA reads as TGTGCCAGCTCACCACAAGGGTCCAGGGTTACCTACGAGCAGTACTTC. It specifies CASSPQGSRVTYEQYF.

The V call is TRBV3-1 (or the pseudogene TRBV3-2), the J call TRBJ2-1; TRBD2 aligns across 10 bases. The junction had 13 bases not matched to a gene; V was cut back by 3 bases and J by 5 bases. From germline, CDR1 is LGHDT and CDR2 YNNKEL (reference sequence). This CDR3 is built from 18 residues. The chain's CDR3 is CASSQPMLAGDPNNEQFF. The DNA for the CDR3 is TGTGCCAGCAGCCAGCCTATGCTAGCGGGAGATCCGAACAATGAGCAGTTCTTC.

This chain joins TRBV9 and TRBJ2-7, with D tentatively TRBD2 (5 bases). Germline CDR1 and CDR2: SGDLS and YYNGEE. The V end lost 2 bases, the J end lost 3 bases, and 12 bases lay between the germline ends. The CDR3 loop spans 14 amino acids. The CDR3 DNA sequence: TGTGCCAGCAGCGTCGACGGGAAGGACTACGAGCAGTACTTC. Encoded protein: CASSVDGKDYEQYF.

This chain uses TRBV15 with TRBJ1-1; tentatively, D is TRBD1 (5 bases). V lost 4 bases to trimming and J lost 3 bases, with 15 bases between them. The CDR3 contains 15 residues. Germline V CDR1 and CDR2: LNHNV, YYDKDF (reference sequence). Written as DNA, the CDR3 is TGTGCCACCAGCACCTTCAGGGTGGGGGACACTGAAGCTTTCTTT. Its translation: CATSTFRVGDTEAFF.